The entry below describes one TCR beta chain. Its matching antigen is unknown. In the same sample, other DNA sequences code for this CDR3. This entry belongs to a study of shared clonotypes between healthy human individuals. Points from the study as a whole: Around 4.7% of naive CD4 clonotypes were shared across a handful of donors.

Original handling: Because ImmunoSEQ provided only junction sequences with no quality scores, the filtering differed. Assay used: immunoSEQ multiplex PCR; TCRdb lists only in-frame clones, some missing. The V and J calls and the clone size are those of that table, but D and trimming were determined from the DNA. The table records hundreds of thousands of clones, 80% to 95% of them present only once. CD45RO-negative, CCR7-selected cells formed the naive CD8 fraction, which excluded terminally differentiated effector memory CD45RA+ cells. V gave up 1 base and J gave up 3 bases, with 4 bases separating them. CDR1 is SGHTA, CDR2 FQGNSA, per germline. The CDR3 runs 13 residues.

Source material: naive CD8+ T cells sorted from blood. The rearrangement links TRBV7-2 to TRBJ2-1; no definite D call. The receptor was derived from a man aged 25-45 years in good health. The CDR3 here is CASSLDNYNEQFF. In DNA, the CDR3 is TGTGCCAGCAGCTTAGATAACTACAATGAGCAGTTCTTC.